This TCR beta chain came from a study of early T cells in non-severe SARS-CoV-2 infection. Whole-study context: RNA in bulk from unsorted whole blood was sequenced, and chains were unpaired. Findings and caveats of the study: Using VDJdb, the matching emphasized anti-spike CD8 responses while missing private and CD4 specificities.

Individually, cDNA molecules had unique molecular identifiers attached to them. Using its own MiXCR run on the 5' RACE reads, TCRdb lists one record per CDR3 protein. The data hold about 60,000 distinct CDR3 sequences, with roughly 12% observed a single time. The CDR3 contains 12 residues. CDR1 and CDR2 from the germline V gene are LNHDA and SQIVND (reference sequence). V was shortened by 7 bases and J by 10 bases, with 11 bases between the two germline ends. This clonotype was recorded a few times. Antigen specificity is unknown. Specimen: whole blood. The origin of this receptor is an adult who was a healthcare worker with PCR-confirmed SARS-CoV-2 infection or an uninfected control (not recorded which). This chain uses TRBV19 with TRBJ1-6; D is possibly TRBD1 (6 bases). The CDR3 bases are TGTGCCAGTAACACAGGGATCTCACCCCTCCACTTT. This codes for CASNTGISPLHF.